One TCR beta chain is described in this entry. Its antigen is unknown. The data derive from a study of CD8 T cells in Susac syndrome. Overall study findings and caveats: The Susac syndrome CD4+ T cell repertoires displayed no clonal expansion.

Trimming pared 5 bases from V and 5 bases from J, leaving 14 bases between. Germline V gene sequence: CDR1 SGHRS, CDR2 YFSETQ. The CDR3 loop spans 13 amino acids. RNA, at roughly 0.45 to 1 ug, was reverse transcribed with random hexamers. TCRdb reprocessed the immunoSEQ multiplex PCR reads via MiXCR and lists one record per CDR3 protein. The sample records some 150,000 distinct CDR3 sequences, more than 90% being singletons. The source is a human donor with Susac syndrome. Material for sequencing was CD4+ T cells from PBMCs. J is TRBJ2-7 and V is TRBV5-1; either TRBD1 or TRBD2 may fit D (5 bases each). The CDR3 DNA reads TGCGCCAGCAGATATGGGGGTGGTGACGAGCAGTACTTC. Translation: CASRYGGGDEQYF. Looking up the rest from reference TRBV5-1 and TRBJ2-7 gives the full variable domain: KAGVTQTPRYLIKTRGQQVTLSCSPISGHRSVSWYQQTPGQGLQFLFEYFSETQRNKGNFPGRFSGRQFSNSRSEMNVSTLELGDSALYLCASRYGGGDEQYFGPGTRLTVT.